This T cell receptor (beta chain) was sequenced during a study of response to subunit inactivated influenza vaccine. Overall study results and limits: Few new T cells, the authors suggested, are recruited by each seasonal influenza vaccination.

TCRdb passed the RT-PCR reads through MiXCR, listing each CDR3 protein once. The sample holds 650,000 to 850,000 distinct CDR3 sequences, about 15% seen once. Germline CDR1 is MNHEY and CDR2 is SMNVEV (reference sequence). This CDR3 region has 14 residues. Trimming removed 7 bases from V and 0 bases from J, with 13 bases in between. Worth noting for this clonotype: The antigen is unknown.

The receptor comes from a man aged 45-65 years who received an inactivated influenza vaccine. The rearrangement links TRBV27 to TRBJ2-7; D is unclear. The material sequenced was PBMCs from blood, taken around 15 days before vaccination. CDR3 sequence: CASMNPPSSYEQYF. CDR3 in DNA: TGTGCCAGCATGAACCCGCCGAGCTCCTACGAGCAGTACTTC.